The subject of this entry is one T cell receptor (beta chain). Antigen: not known. This sample stems from a study of cytomegalovirus exposure and HLA in healthy donors. Notes on the study in general: The study designated about 180 TCR beta chains cytomegalovirus-associated. For most TCR sequences rarity was the rule, although some public TCRs occurred in many donors.

Measured with immunoSEQ multiplex PCR; TCRdb has only the in-frame clones, and not every one. The repertoire holds approximately 71,000 clones, with approximately 94% as singletons. CDR1 is LGHNA, CDR2 YNFKEQ, per germline. The CDR3 totals 16 residues. Trimming removed 3 bases from V and 6 bases from J; junction bases left unmatched: 12. Sample: PBMCs. This receptor was obtained from a woman aged 18 to 35 in good health and CMV-seronegative. The chain is built from TRBV4-2 and TRBJ2-7; TRBD1 matches at 9 bases. The CDR3 loop reads CASSQGIDRGIGEQYF. As DNA, the CDR3 is TGTGCCAGCAGCCAGGGGATTGACAGGGGGATAGGCGAGCAGTACTTC.